This is a list of T cell receptor beta chains from one sample in a study of cytomegalovirus exposure and HLA in healthy donors. Data came from immunoSEQ multiplex PCR; TCRdb stores just in-frame clones and leaves some out. In all, the sample yields some 130,000 clones. The sequenced sample consisted of PBMCs. The receptors were gathered from a woman aged 40-49 years in good health and CMV-seropositive. Each CDR3 is given with its conserved first and last residue. D genes are given only for firm matches.

j_call d_call v_call cdr3_nt cdr3_aa
TRBJ2-7 - TRBV11-2 TGTGCCAGCAGCTTAGACGGTAACTACGAGCAGTACTTC CASSLDGNYEQYF
TRBJ1-1 - TRBV2 TGTGCCAGCAGTTTCGATGACAGTAGCAACACTGAAGCTTTCTTT CASSFDDSSNTEAFF
TRBJ1-4 - TRBV15 TGTGCCACCAGCAGAGATCCCAAGGCAGGGGCTAATGAAAAACTGTTTTTT CATSRDPKAGANEKLFF
TRBJ1-4 - TRBV4-1 TGCGCCAGCAGCCTGGGACTTGAGGGTGGAAAACTGTTTTTT CASSLGLEGGKLFF
TRBJ1-2 - TRBV9 TGTGCCAGCAGCGCCACGTCGACGGGAAACTATGGCTACACCTTC CASSATSTGNYGYTF
TRBJ1-3 TRBD1 TRBV4-1 TGCGCCAGCAGCCCAGGACAGGGGAGATCGGAACCCGATTATTTT CASSPGQGRSEPDYF
TRBJ2-1 - TRBV29-1 TGCAGCGTCTTGGGGGGTCCTTCCTACAATGAGCAGTTCTTC CSVLGGPSYNEQFF
TRBJ2-5 TRBD1 TRBV2 TGTGCCAGCAGTGTAACAGGGGCGATGTACCAAGAGACCCAGTACTTC CASSVTGAMYQETQYF
TRBJ2-1 TRBD2 TRBV19 TGTGCCAGTACTCGGACTAGCGACAATGAGCAGTTCTTC CASTRTSDNEQFF
TRBJ2-7 TRBD2 TRBV4-1 TGCGCCAGCAGCCAAGCTCCTTTAGTTAGCGGGAGATACGAGCAGTACTTC CASSQAPLVSGRYEQYF
TRBJ2-3 TRBD2 TRBV15 TGTGCCACCAGCAGAGGACTAGCGGGAGTTGAGGATACGCAGTATTTT CATSRGLAGVEDTQYF
TRBJ2-1 TRBD2 TRBV7-9 TGTGCCAGCAGCTTGCAAGTAACTAGCGGGAGAGGCTACAATGAGCAGTTCTTC CASSLQVTSGRGYNEQFF
TRBJ2-5 - TRBV18 TGTGCCAGCTCACAAGCTACGGGAGTCCAAGAGACCCAGTACTTC CASSQATGVQETQYF
TRBJ2-2 TRBD2 TRBV6-5 TGTGCCAGCAGTTCACCCAAGACTAGCGGGGACGGGGAGCTGTTTTTT CASSSPKTSGDGELFF
TRBJ2-3 - TRBV19 TGTGCCAGTAGCCAGGCCCGGACAGATACGCAGTATTTT CASSQARTDTQYF
TRBJ2-3 TRBD2 TRBV5-6 TGTGCCAGCAGCTCCGGACTAGCGGCAGATACGCAGTATTTT CASSSGLAADTQYF
TRBJ2-1 - TRBV7-8 TGTGCCAGCAGCTTGGAGGTATTTCGCGATGAGCAGTTCTTC CASSLEVFRDEQFF
TRBJ2-1 TRBD2 TRBV7-2 TGTGCCAGCAGCCTAGGACTAGCGGGAGTCGATGAGCAGTTCTTC CASSLGLAGVDEQFF
TRBJ1-1 TRBD1 TRBV28 TGTGCCAGCAGTTCTACAGGGGTCGGGACTGAAGCTTTCTTT CASSSTGVGTEAFF
TRBJ1-3 TRBD1 TRBV5-1 TGCGCCAGCAGCTTGATCCAGACAGGGTCTGGAAACACCATATATTTT CASSLIQTGSGNTIYF
TRBJ2-2 - TRBV14 TGTGCCAGCAGCCTAACTATGGTCGGGGAGCTGTTTTTT CASSLTMVGELFF
TRBJ1-4 - TRBV6-5 TGTGCCAGCAGTTACCCCTTTAGCGCAACTAATGAAAAACTGTTTTTT CASSYPFSATNEKLFF
TRBJ2-6 - TRBV29-1 TGCAGCGTTGAGATACATGCTGGGGCCAACGTCCTGACTTTC CSVEIHAGANVLTF
TRBJ2-7 TRBD2 TRBV7-9 TGTGCCAGCAGCTTAGCGGGCCTAGCGGGGCCCCTTTCCTACGAGCAGTACTTC CASSLAGLAGPLSYEQYF
TRBJ2-2 - TRBV7-8 TGTGCCAGCAGCTTCAGAAGGGGGGGGGCCGGGGAGCTGTTTTTT CASSFRRGGAGELFF
TRBJ2-1 TRBD2 TRBV27 TGTGCCAGCAGACTAGCGCCCTACAATGAGCAGTTCTTC CASRLAPYNEQFF
TRBJ2-1 - TRBV5-4 TGTGCCAGCAGCTTGGACAGGGGACTCTCCTACAATGAGCAGTTCTTC CASSLDRGLSYNEQFF
TRBJ1-2 TRBD1 TRBV29-1 TGCAGCGTGGGAACAGGGGGCGGGCGCTATGGCTACACCTTC CSVGTGGGRYGYTF
TRBJ2-7 TRBD1 TRBV5-1 TGCGCCAGCAGCTTGCGGACAGGGGGTGGCTACGAGCAGTACTTC CASSLRTGGGYEQYF
TRBJ1-3 TRBD1 TRBV7-2 TGTGCCAGCAGCTTAGCGCGGACAGGGGGAAACACCATATATTTT CASSLARTGGNTIYF
TRBJ1-5 TRBD1 TRBV15 TGTGCCACCAGCAGAGATCGAGGGGGCACTCAGCCCCAGCATTTT CATSRDRGGTQPQHF
TRBJ1-2 TRBD1 TRBV18 TGTGCCAGCTCAAGGGACAGGGAAGGTGGCTACACCTTC CASSRDREGGYTF
TRBJ2-3 TRBD1 TRBV9 TGTGCCAGCAGCGCCTATCAGGACAGGACAGATACGCAGTATTTT CASSAYQDRTDTQYF
TRBJ2-7 TRBD2 TRBV7-8 TGTGCCAGCAGCTTCACCGAGGGACTAGCGACTTCCTACGAGCAGTACTTC CASSFTEGLATSYEQYF
TRBJ2-7 TRBD1 TRBV7-2 TGTGCCAGCAGCTTAGGGGGACAGGGGGCCTACGAGCAGTACTTC CASSLGGQGAYEQYF
TRBJ2-1 TRBD2 TRBV5-6 TGTGCCAGCAGCTCCGGGACTACCGACAATGAGCAGTTCTTC CASSSGTTDNEQFF
TRBJ2-5 TRBD2 TRBV4-2 TGTGCCAGCAGCCAAGACATTCCGGGGACTAGCGGAATATTCCAAGAGACCCAGTACTTC CASSQDIPGTSGIFQETQYF
TRBJ1-1 TRBD1 TRBV30 TGTGCCTGGAGTAAGGGCAGGGGGTCCGGCATGAACACTGAAGCTTTCTTT CAWSKGRGSGMNTEAFF